This record looks at one T cell receptor (beta chain) sequence and its context. The sample is drawn from a study of OX40 agonist ivuxolimab in advanced cancers. The assay was immunoSEQ multiplex PCR, and TCRdb's table has in-frame clones only and misses some. The repertoire holds fewer than 85,000 clones, with about four fifths as singletons. V gave up 0 bases and J gave up 7 bases, with 14 bases separating them. This CDR3 contains 16 residues. Looked up from germline, CDR1 is SGHRS and CDR2 is YFSETQ. This clonotype was sampled from an adult with an advanced solid tumor such as melanoma, head and neck, liver or kidney cancer. The rearrangement links TRBV5-1 to TRBJ1-6; no reliable D call. The specimen was CD4+ or CD8+ T cells sorted from blood, collected in a trial of the OX40 agonist ivuxolimab. CDR3 sequence (DNA): TGCGCCAGCAGCTTGGTTGCCTCCCAGCCGAATTCACCCCTCCACTTT. Translated, it gives CASSLVASQPNSPLHF. Full variable domain (missing parts from reference TRBV5-1 and TRBJ1-6): KAGVTQTPRYLIKTRGQQVTLSCSPISGHRSVSWYQQTPGQGLQFLFEYFSETQRNKGNFPGRFSGRQFSNSRSEMNVSTLELGDSALYLCASSLVASQPNSPLHFGNGTRLTVT.